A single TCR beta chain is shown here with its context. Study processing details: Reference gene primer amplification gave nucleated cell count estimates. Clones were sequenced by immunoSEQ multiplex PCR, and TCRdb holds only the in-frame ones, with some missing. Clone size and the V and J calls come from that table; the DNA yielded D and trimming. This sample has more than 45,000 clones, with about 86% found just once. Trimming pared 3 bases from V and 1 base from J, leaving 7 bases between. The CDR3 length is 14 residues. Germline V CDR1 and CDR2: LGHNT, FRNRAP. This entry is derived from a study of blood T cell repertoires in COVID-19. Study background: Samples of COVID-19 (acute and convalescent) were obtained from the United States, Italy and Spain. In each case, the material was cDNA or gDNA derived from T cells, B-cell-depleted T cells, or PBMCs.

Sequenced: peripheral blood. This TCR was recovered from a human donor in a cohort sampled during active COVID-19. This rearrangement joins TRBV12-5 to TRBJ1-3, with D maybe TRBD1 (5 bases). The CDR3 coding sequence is TGTGCTAGTGGTTTTTCAGGGTCTGGAAACACCATATATTTT. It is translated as CASGFSGSGNTIYF.